A single sample is the source of the 26 T cell receptor beta chains below, sequenced in a study of shared clonotypes between healthy human individuals (dated by TCRdb to 2018 to 2020). The library was built by means of the immunoSEQ multiplex PCR assay. TCRdb mirrors the immuneACCESS table, restricted to in-frame sequences. Some clones are absent from its copies; in checked studies, under half trace to an unresolved V gene, and the reason for the others is unknown. For this sample the table gives more than 1 million clones, of which about 80% were detected only once. The leading ten clones occupy 0.52% of the sample. The sample consisted of memory CD4+ T cells from PBMCs. Interpreted using the paper, the cell subset or site label stands for: CD45RA-negative fraction. The receptor set was obtained from a man aged 18 to 29 in good health. Some clones in this sample may be carry-over from other donors' samples.

The rearrangement uses TRBV15 and TRBJ2-7; 7 bases match TRBD2. This CDR3 has 15 residues. V was clipped by 2 bases and J by 3 bases; unmatched bases: 7. From germline, CDR1 is LNHNV and CDR2 YYDKDF (reference sequence). Here the CDR3 reads CATSRSGTLIYEQYF. The CDR3, as DNA: TGTGCCACCAGCAGAAGCGGGACTCTAATCTACGAGCAGTACTTC.

The chain uses TRBV20-1 and TRBJ1-2; D call uncertain. The CDR3 has 11 amino acids. Trimming removed 5 bases at V and 4 bases at J, with 8 bases between. Germline loops: CDR1 DFQATT, CDR2 SNEGSKA (reference sequence). The chain's CDR3 is CSAPGVYGYTF. CDR3 in DNA: TGCAGTGCTCCGGGCGTCTATGGCTACACCTTC.

This clone showed up many times. V and J are TRBV2 and TRBJ2-5, with a possible D match to TRBD2 (6 bases). The V end lost 6 bases, the J end lost 3 bases, and 14 bases lay between the germline ends. CDR3 length: 14 amino acids. Germline CDR1 SNHLY, CDR2 FYNNEI. CDR3 sequence: CASSQNGGEETQYF. CDR3 in DNA: TGTGCCAGCAGCCAGAACGGCGGGGAAGAGACCCAGTACTTC.

The V gene is TRBV7-3, the J gene TRBJ1-4; D call uncertain. Trimming removed 4 bases at V and 9 bases at J, with 15 bases between. The CDR3 consists of 14 residues. Germline-derived CDR1 and CDR2 are SGHTA and FQGTGA. The CDR3 spells CASSSVIPWQKLFF. CDR3 DNA: TGTGCCAGCAGCTCGGTTATCCCCTGGCAAAAACTGTTTTTT. Variable domain in full (rest from reference TRBV7-3 and TRBJ1-4): GAGVSQTPSNKVTEKGKYVELRCDPISGHTALYWYRQSLGQGPEFLIYFQGTGAADDSGLPNDRFFAVRPEGSVSTLKIQRTERGDSAVYLCASSSVIPWQKLFFGSGTQLSVL.

V and J are TRBV12-5 and TRBJ1-2; 7 bases fit TRBD1. The CDR3 spans 13 residues. Trimming at V came to 7 bases and at J to 5 bases, leaving 7 bases not matched to a gene. Germline CDR1 LGHNT, CDR2 FRNRAP. The CDR3 coding sequence is TGTGCTAGTGCCTTGACAGGGTCATATGGCTACACCTTC. It specifies CASALTGSYGYTF.

The chain couples TRBV7-3 to TRBJ2-6; 8 bases line up with TRBD1. Germline V lookup: CDR1 SGHTA, CDR2 FQGTGA. J was trimmed by 0 bases and V by 3 bases; bases with no gene match: 1. The CDR3 runs to 16 residues. The CDR3 DNA is TGTGCCAGCAGCTTCCAGGGGGCCTCTGGGGCCAACGTCCTGACTTTC. Translation: CASSFQGASGANVLTF. The full variable domain, its missing parts supplied by reference TRBV7-3 and TRBJ2-6, is GAGVSQTPSNKVTEKGKYVELRCDPISGHTALYWYRQSLGQGPEFLIYFQGTGAADDSGLPNDRFFAVRPEGSVSTLKIQRTERGDSAVYLCASSFQGASGANVLTFGAGSRLTVL.

The chain joins TRBV9 to TRBJ2-7; D not certain. V shed 2 bases and J shed 3 bases, with 15 bases lying between them. The germline CDR1 and CDR2 sequences are SGDLS and YYNGEE. The CDR3 has 15 residues. This chain's CDR3 is CASSVGRQTHYEQYF. The CDR3 region has the DNA TGTGCCAGCAGCGTCGGCCGACAAACCCACTACGAGCAGTACTTC.

This clone was observed a single time. The chain combines TRBV7-9 with TRBJ2-7, with 9 bases aligning to TRBD1. The V gene's germline CDR1 is SEHNR and CDR2 FQNEAQ (reference sequence). CDR3 size: 15 residues. V lost 5 bases and J lost 3; bases outside the gene matches: 8. The CDR3 spells CASSQTGTGLYEQYF. CDR3 DNA sequence: TGTGCCAGCAGCCAGACCGGGACAGGGCTCTACGAGCAGTACTTC.

The V gene is TRBV13, the J gene TRBJ2-5; 7 positions agree with TRBD2. From germline, CDR1 is PRHDT and CDR2 FYEKMQ (reference sequence). The CDR3 is 15 amino acids. V was clipped by 6 bases and J by 1 base; unmatched bases: 8. The DNA for the CDR3 is TGTGCCAGCAGTCGTGGTAGCGGGCTCCAAGAGACCCAGTACTTC. Translated: CASSRGSGLQETQYF.

The chain recombines TRBV28 with TRBJ2-7; possibly TRBD2 for D (5 bases). Germline values: CDR1 MDHEN, CDR2 SYDVKM. The CDR3 runs to 11 residues. V was trimmed by 6 bases and J by 7 bases, leaving 10 bases between them. The CDR3 spells CASRDRREQYF. In DNA, the CDR3 is TGTGCCAGCAGGGACCGGAGGGAGCAGTACTTC.

V usage is TRBV6-6 and J usage is TRBJ1-2; D is unclear. Germline CDR1 MNHNY, CDR2 SVGAGI (reference sequence). Between the trimmed V and J ends, which lost 0 bases and 4 bases, there was a span of 9 bases. The CDR3 is 14 amino acids. Here the CDR3 DNA reads TGTGCCAGCAGTTACTCGGCCGGGCCCTATGGCTACACCTTC. Encoded protein: CASSYSAGPYGYTF.

J is TRBJ1-2 and V is TRBV19; 7 nucleotides match TRBD1. Germline CDR1 reads LNHDA; CDR2 reads SQIVND (reference sequence). The trim removed 8 bases at V and 5 bases at J, leaving 8 bases unmatched. The CDR3 covers 13 residues. CDR3 protein: CASGRDREYGYTF. The CDR3 bases are TGTGCCAGTGGACGGGACAGAGAATATGGCTACACCTTC.

This clone occurred once. The J gene is TRBJ2-7, the V gene TRBV29-1; 7 positions match TRBD2. Looked up from germline, CDR1 is SQVTM and CDR2 is ANQGSEA. Trimming at V came to 4 bases and at J to 0 bases, leaving 6 bases not matched to a gene. This CDR3 is 14 amino acids long. The CDR3 sequence is CSVAWGGSSYEQYF. The CDR3 DNA reads as TGCAGCGTTGCCTGGGGGGGGAGCTCCTACGAGCAGTACTTC.

The genes are TRBV28 and TRBJ2-1; D is possibly TRBD2 (6 bases). Germline V gene sequence: CDR1 MDHEN, CDR2 SYDVKM. Trimming cost V 4 bases and J 4 bases, with 17 bases left between them. CDR3 length equals 16 residues. In nucleotides, the CDR3 is TGTGCCAGCAGTTCACTCGGGCTAGCGTTGTACAATGAGCAGTTCTTC. Amino acid sequence: CASSSLGLALYNEQFF. The variable domain in full, completed from reference TRBV28 and TRBJ2-1, reads DVKVTQSSRYLVKRTGEKVFLECVQDMDHENMFWYRQDPGLGLRLIYFSYDVKMKEKGDIPEGYSVSREKKERFSLILESASTNQTSMYLCASSSLGLALYNEQFFGPGTRLTVL.

The rearrangement joins TRBV10-3 to TRBJ2-5, with 7 bases that match TRBD1. The CDR3 runs to 13 residues. Per germline, CDR1 ENHRY and CDR2 SYGVKD. V was pared by 3 bases and J by 5 bases, with 3 bases of the junction left unmatched. The CDR3 loop is CAISDGQAETQYF. The CDR3 region has the DNA TGTGCCATCAGTGATGGACAGGCGGAGACCCAGTACTTC.

This clone was observed a few times. CDR3 sequence reads: CAIRVGQVEQETQYF. The CDR3 coding sequence is TGTGCCATCAGGGTCGGACAGGTAGAACAAGAGACCCAGTACTTC. The chain joins TRBV10-3 to TRBJ2-5; 7 positions match TRBD1. CDR3 size: 15 residues. The germline V gene has CDR1 ENHRY and CDR2 SYGVKD. The trim removed 6 bases at V and 2 bases at J, leaving 9 bases unmatched.

The chain recombines TRBV5-1 with TRBJ2-2; 8 bases agree with TRBD2. The CDR3 runs to 16 residues. Germline V lookup: CDR1 SGHRS, CDR2 YFSETQ. Unmatched junction bases numbered 10, after V lost 4 bases and J lost 5 bases. DNA of the CDR3: TGCGCCAGCAGCCCCCCGGGACTAGGGACGACCGGGGAGCTGTTTTTT. The encoded protein is CASSPPGLGTTGELFF.

V is TRBV29-1 and J is TRBJ2-7; 13 bases align to TRBD2. The CDR3 length is 15 residues. The ends lost 2 bases at V and 6 bases at J; junction bases unmatched: 7. The V gene's germline CDR1 is SQVTM and CDR2 ANQGSEA. This CDR3 is CSVELLAGGPFEQYF. In DNA form, the CDR3 reads TGCAGCGTTGAATTACTAGCGGGAGGGCCGTTCGAGCAGTACTTC.

This chain uses TRBV19 with TRBJ2-3, with 9 bases that match TRBD2. Germline V lookup: CDR1 LNHDA, CDR2 SQIVND (reference sequence). The V segment lost 4 bases and the J segment 7 bases; nucleotides outside the gene matches: 6. CDR3 length: 14 amino acids. The CDR3 DNA is TGTGCCAGTAGTAATAGCGGGAGATGGTATACGCAGTATTTT. Its protein is CASSNSGRWYTQYF.

The J gene is TRBJ1-1, the V gene TRBV5-1, with 7 nucleotides matching TRBD1. V was pared by 3 bases and J by 0 bases, with 5 bases of the junction left unmatched. This CDR3 comprises 15 residues. Germline assignment: CDR1 SGHRS and CDR2 YFSETQ. The CDR3 loop reads CASSSLDRVNTEAFF. CDR3 DNA sequence: TGCGCCAGCAGCTCGCTAGACAGGGTGAACACTGAAGCTTTCTTT.

V is TRBV4-2 and J is TRBJ2-7, with 12 bases lining up with TRBD2. The CDR3 sequence is 14 residues long. CDR1 is LGHNA, CDR2 YNFKEQ, per germline. V lost 1 base to trimming and J lost 7 bases; unmatched junction nucleotides: 2. CDR3 nucleotide sequence: TGTGCCAGCAGCCAAGTTACTAGCGGGGGGGAGCAGTACTTC. This codes for CASSQVTSGGEQYF.

For this clone: A much larger clone is a single base away; this may be a read error. The CDR3 DNA reads TGCGCCAGCAGCTTGGACAGGGATCAGCCCCAGCATTTT. Its translation: CASSLDRDQPQHF. The rearrangement joins TRBV5-1 to TRBJ1-5; D might be TRBD1 (6 bases). CDR1 is SGHRS and CDR2 is YFSETQ in the germline V gene. This CDR3 has 13 amino acids. The V end was cut by 0 bases, the J end by 5 bases, with 6 bases between.

The chain joins TRBV5-6 to TRBJ2-5; 8 bases are shared with TRBD2. Germline V gives CDR1 SGHDT, CDR2 YYEEEE. Trimming at V came to 7 bases and at J to 7 bases, leaving 12 bases not matched to a gene. The CDR3 has 14 residues. The CDR3 nucleotides read TGTGCCAGCGCTGGGGCTAGCGGGTCGGGGACCCAGTACTTC. Its protein product is CASAGASGSGTQYF.

About this clone: Other DNA sequences within the sample encode an identical CDR3. The rearrangement uses TRBV9 and TRBJ1-2; 9 positions match TRBD1. The germline gives CDR1 SGDLS, CDR2 YYNGEE. The CDR3 has 14 amino acids. Trimming took 3 bases from V and 4 from J; bases not matched to a gene: 4. The CDR3 loop reads CASSAGQGSYGYTF. The CDR3, as DNA: TGTGCCAGCAGCGCGGGACAGGGAAGCTATGGCTACACCTTC.

This sequence joins TRBV7-9 and TRBJ2-1; D is unclear. V lost 1 base and J 0 bases, leaving 10 bases between the germline ends. The CDR3 covers 16 residues. CDR1 and CDR2 from the germline V gene are SEHNR and FQNEAQ (reference sequence). The CDR3 region is CASSLGMGSSYNEQFF. The CDR3 region has the DNA TGTGCCAGCAGCTTAGGAATGGGAAGCTCCTACAATGAGCAGTTCTTC.

In the case of this clone: Additional DNA sequences in this sample encode the identical CDR3. The chain carries TRBV28 and TRBJ1-4; the D is unclear. The CDR3 loop spans 13 amino acids. Trimming removed 7 bases at V and 4 bases at J, with 10 bases between. CDR1 MDHEN and CDR2 SYDVKM come from the germline V gene. CDR3 protein: CASTPGGNEKLFF. The CDR3 region has the DNA TGTGCCAGCACTCCCGGAGGTAATGAAAAACTGTTTTTT.